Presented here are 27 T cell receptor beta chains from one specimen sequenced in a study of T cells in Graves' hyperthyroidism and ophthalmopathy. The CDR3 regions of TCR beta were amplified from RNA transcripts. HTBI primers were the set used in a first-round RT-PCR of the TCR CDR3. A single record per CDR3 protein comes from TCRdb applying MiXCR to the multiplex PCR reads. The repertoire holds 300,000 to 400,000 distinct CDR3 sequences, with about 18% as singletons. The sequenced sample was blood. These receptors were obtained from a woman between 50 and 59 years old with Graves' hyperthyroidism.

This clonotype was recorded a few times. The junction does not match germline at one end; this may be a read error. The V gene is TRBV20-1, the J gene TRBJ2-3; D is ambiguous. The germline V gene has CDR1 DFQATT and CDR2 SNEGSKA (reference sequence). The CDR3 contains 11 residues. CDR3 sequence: CSAGEADTQYF. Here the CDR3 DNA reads TGCAGTGCTGGAGAGGCAGATACGCAGTATTTT.

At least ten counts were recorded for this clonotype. The DNA of the CDR3 is TGTGCCAGCAGCCCCACTGGAAACACCATATATTTT. Translated, it gives CASSPTGNTIYF. The V call is TRBV7-6, the J call TRBJ1-3; D unresolved. V lost 5 bases, J lost 2 bases, and 4 bases lay in between. Germline CDR1 SGHVS, CDR2 FNYEAQ. The CDR3 covers 12 residues.

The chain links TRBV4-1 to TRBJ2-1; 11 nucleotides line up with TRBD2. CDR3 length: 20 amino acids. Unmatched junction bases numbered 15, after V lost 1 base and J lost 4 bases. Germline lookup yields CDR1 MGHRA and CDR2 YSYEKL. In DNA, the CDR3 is TGCGCCAGCAGCCAAGGCGTACTAGCGGGAGCCCCCACCCTTTACAATGAGCAGTTCTTC. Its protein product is CASSQGVLAGAPTLYNEQFF.

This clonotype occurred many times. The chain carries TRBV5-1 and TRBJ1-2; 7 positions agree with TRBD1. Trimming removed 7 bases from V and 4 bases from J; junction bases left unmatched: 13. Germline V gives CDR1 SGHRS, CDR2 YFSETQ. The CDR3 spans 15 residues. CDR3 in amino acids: CASAEGQLTLYGYTF. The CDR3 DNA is TGCGCCAGCGCCGAGGGACAGCTGACTCTCTATGGCTACACCTTC.

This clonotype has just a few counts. CDR3 amino acids: CAWSVQKIGVVNSPLHF. The CDR3 coding sequence is TGTGCCTGGAGTGTACAGAAGATCGGGGTTGTCAATTCACCCCTCCACTTT. The chain uses TRBV30 and TRBJ1-6, with no clear D. V shed 0 bases and J shed 7 bases, with 19 bases lying between them. This CDR3 has 17 residues. CDR1 is GTSNPN, CDR2 SVGIG, per germline (reference sequence).

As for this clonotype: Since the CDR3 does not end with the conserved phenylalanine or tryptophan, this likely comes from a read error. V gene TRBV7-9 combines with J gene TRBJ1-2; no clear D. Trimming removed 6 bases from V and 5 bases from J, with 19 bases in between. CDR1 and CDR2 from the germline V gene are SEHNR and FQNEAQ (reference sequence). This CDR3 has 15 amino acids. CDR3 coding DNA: TGTGCCAGCAGGTTGAGCTCACCCAGGAATTATGGCTACACCCTC. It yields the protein CASRLSSPRNYGYTL.

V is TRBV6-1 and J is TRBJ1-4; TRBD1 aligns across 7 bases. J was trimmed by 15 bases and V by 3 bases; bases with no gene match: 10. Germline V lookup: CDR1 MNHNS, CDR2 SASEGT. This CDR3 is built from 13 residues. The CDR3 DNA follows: TGTGCCAGCAGTGAGAAGGGGGCGGGAGTAGTGTTTTTT. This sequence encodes CASSEKGAGVVFF.

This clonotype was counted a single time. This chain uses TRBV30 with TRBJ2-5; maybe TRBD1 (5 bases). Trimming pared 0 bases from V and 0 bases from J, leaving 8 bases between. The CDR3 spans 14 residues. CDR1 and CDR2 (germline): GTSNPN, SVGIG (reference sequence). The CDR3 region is CAWSVGVNQETQYF. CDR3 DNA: TGTGCCTGGAGTGTAGGGGTCAACCAAGAGACCCAGTACTTC.

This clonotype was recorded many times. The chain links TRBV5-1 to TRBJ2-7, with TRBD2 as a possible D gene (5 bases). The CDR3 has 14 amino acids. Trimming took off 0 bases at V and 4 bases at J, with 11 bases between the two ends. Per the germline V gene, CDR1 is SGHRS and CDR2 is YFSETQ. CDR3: CASSLVGREYEQYF. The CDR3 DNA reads TGCGCCAGCAGCTTGGTTGGGAGAGAGTACGAGCAGTACTTC.

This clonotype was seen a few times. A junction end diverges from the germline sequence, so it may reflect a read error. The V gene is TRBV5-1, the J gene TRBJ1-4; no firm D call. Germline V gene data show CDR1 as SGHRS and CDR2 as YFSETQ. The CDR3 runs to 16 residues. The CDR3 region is CASSPGEQRLNEKLFF. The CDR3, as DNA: TGTGCCAGCAGCCCGGGAGAACAGCGGCTTAATGAAAAACTGTTTTTT.

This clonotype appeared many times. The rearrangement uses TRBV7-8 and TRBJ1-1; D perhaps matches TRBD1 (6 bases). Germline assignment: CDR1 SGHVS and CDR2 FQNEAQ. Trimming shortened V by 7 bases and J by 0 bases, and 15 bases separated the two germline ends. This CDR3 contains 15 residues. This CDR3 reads CASIPGALMNTEAFF. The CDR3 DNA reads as TGTGCCAGCATTCCGGGGGCTTTAATGAACACTGAAGCTTTCTTT.

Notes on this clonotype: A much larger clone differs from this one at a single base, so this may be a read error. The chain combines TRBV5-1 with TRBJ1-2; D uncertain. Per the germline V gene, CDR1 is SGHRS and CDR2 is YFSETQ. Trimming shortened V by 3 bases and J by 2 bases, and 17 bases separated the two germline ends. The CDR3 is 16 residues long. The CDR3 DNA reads TGCGCCAGCAGCTCTACTAAGGCGGGGTTAAACTATGGCTACACCTTC. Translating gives CASSSTKAGLNYGYTF.

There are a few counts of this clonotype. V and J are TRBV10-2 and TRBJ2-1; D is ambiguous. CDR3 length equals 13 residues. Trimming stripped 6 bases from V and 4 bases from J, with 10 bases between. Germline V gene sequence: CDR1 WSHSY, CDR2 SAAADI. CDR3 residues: CASRPGEYNEQFF. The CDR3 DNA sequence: TGCGCCAGCAGGCCGGGCGAATACAATGAGCAGTTCTTC.

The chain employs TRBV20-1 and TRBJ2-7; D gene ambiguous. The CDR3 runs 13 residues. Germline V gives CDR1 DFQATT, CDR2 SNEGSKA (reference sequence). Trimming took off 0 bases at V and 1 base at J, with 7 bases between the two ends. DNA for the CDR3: TGCAGTGCTAGAGACTGGGGTTCCTACGAGCAGTACTTC. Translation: CSARDWGSYEQYF.

CDR3 region: CASSPAGGGEAFF. The CDR3 nucleotides are TGTGCCAGCAGCCCCGCGGGGGGTGGTGAAGCTTTCTTT. The chain is built from TRBV6-1 and TRBJ1-1; a weak D match, TRBD1 (5 bases). This CDR3 region has 13 residues. The V end was cut by 6 bases, the J end by 7 bases, with 15 bases between. In germline, CDR1 is MNHNS, CDR2 SASEGT.

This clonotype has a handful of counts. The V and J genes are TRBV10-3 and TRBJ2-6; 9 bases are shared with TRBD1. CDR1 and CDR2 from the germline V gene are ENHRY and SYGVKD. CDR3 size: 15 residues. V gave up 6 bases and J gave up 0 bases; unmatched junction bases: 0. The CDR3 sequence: CAIRGQGSGANVLTF. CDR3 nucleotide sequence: TGTGCCATCAGGGGACAGGGCTCTGGGGCCAACGTCCTGACTTTC.

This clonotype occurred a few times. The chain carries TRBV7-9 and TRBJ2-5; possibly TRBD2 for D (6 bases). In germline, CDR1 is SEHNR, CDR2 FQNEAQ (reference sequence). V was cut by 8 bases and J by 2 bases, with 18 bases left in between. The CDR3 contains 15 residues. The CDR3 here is CASDGGLYKQETQYF. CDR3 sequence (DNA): TGTGCCAGCGACGGGGGACTCTACAAACAAGAGACCCAGTACTTC.

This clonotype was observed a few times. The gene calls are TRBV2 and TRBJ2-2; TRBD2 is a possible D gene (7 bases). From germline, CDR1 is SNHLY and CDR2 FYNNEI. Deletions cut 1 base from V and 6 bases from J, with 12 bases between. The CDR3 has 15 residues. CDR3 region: CASSEDGGAPGELFF. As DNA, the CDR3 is TGTGCCAGCAGTGAAGATGGGGGGGCACCCGGGGAGCTGTTTTTT.

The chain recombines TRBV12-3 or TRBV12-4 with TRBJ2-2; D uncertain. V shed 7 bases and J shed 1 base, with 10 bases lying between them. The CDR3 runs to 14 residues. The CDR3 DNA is TGTGCCAGCACTCCTACGGGGAACACCGGGGAGCTGTTTTTT. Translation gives CASTPTGNTGELFF.

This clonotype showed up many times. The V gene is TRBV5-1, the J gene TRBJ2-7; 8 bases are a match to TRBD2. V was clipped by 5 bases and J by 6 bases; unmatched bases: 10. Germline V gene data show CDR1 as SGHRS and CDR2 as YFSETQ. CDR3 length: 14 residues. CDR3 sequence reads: CASRIGTSATEQYF. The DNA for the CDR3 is TGCGCCAGCAGGATAGGGACTAGTGCCACCGAGCAGTACTTC.

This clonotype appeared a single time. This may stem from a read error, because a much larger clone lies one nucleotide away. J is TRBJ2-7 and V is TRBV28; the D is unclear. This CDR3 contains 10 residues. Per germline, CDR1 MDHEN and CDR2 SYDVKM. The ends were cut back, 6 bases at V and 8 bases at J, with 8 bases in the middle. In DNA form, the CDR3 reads TGTGCCAGCAGGTGTTACAAGCAGTACTTC. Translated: CASRCYKQYF.

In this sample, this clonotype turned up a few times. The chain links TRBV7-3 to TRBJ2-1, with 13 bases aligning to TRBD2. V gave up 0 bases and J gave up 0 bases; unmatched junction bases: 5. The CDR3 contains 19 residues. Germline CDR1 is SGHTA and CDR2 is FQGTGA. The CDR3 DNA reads TGTGCCAGCAGCTTAACTGCACTAGCGGGGGGGCCCTCCTACAATGAGCAGTTCTTC. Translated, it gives CASSLTALAGGPSYNEQFF.

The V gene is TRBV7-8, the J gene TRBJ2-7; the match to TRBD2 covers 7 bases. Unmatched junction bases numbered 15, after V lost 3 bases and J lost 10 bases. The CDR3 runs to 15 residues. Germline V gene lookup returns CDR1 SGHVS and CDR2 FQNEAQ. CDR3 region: CASSLSMTSSQSQYF. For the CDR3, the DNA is TGTGCCAGCAGCTTGTCTATGACTAGCTCCCAATCCCAGTACTTC.

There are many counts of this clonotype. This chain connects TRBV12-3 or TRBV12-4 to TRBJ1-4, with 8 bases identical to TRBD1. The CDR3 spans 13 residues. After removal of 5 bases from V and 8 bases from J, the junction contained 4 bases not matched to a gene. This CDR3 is CASSRDRREKLFF. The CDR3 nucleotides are TGTGCCAGCAGTCGGGACAGGCGGGAAAAACTGTTTTTT.

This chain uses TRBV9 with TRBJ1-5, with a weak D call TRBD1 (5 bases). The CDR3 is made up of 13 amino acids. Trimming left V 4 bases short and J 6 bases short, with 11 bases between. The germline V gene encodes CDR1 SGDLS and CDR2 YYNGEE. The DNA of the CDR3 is TGTGCCAGCAGCCAGGGTGCGGTTCAGCCCCAGCATTTT. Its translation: CASSQGAVQPQHF.

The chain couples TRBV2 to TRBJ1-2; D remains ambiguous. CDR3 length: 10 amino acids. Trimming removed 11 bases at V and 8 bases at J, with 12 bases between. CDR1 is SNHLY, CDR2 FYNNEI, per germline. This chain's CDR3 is CALVEGGYTF. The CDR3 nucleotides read TGTGCCCTCGTAGAGGGCGGCTACACCTTC.

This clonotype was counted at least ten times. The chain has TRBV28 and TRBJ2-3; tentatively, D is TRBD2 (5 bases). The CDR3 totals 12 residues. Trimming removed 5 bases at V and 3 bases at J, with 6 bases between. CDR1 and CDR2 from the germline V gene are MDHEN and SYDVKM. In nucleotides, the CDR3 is TGTGCCAGCAGTAGCGGTACAGATACGCAGTATTTT. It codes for CASSSGTDTQYF.